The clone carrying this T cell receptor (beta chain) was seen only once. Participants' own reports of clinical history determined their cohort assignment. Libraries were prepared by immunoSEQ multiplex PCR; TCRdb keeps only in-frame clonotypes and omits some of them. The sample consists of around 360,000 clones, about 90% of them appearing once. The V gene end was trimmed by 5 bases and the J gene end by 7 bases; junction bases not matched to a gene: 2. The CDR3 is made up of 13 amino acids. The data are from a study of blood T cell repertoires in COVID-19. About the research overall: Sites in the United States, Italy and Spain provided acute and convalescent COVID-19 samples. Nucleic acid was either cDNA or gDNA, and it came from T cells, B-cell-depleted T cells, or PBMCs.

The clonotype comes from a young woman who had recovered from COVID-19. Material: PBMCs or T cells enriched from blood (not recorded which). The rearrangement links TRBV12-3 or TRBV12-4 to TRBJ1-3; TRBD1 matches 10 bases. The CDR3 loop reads CASSTDRGNTIYF. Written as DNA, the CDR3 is TGTGCCAGCAGTACGGACAGGGGGAACACCATATATTTT.